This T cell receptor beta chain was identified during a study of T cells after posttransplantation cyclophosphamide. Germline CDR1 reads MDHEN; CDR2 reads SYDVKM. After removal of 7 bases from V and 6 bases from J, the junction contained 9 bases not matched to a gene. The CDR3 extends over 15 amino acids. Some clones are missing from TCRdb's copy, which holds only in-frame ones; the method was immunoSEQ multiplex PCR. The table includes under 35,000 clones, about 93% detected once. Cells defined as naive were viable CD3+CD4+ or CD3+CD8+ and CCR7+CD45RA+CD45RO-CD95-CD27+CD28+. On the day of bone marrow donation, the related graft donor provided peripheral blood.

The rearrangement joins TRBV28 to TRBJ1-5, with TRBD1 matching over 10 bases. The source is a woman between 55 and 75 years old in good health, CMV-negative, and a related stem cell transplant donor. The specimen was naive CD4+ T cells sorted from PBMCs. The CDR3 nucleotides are TGTGCCAGCACCCCCGGGACAGGGGATTTTCAGCCCCAGCATTTT. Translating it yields CASTPGTGDFQPQHF.